A selection of T cell receptor beta chains follows, all from one sample in a study of blood T cell repertoires in COVID-19. Only in-frame clones appear in the TCRdb table, and some are missing; sequencing was by immunoSEQ multiplex PCR. The table lists about 170,000 clones, approximately 80% of them singletons. Sequenced sample: peripheral blood. These receptors all stem from a woman of 80 years or more with acute or convalescent COVID-19. Both conserved end residues are part of each CDR3. Each record gives: clone size, D gene, J gene, V gene, CDR3 DNA, CDR3 protein. A D gene is named only where the DNA matches it firmly. Clone size, where shown, is once, few, many, or a class for clones that have expanded.

abundance: .; d_gene: .; j_gene: TRBJ2-7; v_gene: TRBV6-1; CDR3nt: TGTGCCAGCAGTGAAGTCAGGGTGACCTACGAGCAGTACTTC; CDR3aa: CASSEVRVTYEQYF
abundance: once; d_gene: TRBD2; j_gene: TRBJ2-2; v_gene: TRBV9; CDR3nt: TGTGCCAGCAGCCCAAGGGGACTAGCGGGAGACACCGGGGAGCTGTTTTTT; CDR3aa: CASSPRGLAGDTGELFF
abundance: .; d_gene: .; j_gene: TRBJ2-5; v_gene: TRBV5-1; CDR3nt: TGCGCCAGCAACCTAGGACTAACAGGTGGGGAGACCCAGTACTTC; CDR3aa: CASNLGLTGGETQYF
abundance: few; d_gene: TRBD1; j_gene: TRBJ1-2; v_gene: TRBV30; CDR3nt: TGTGCCTCCTCGACAGGGAACTATGGCTACACCTTC; CDR3aa: CASSTGNYGYTF
abundance: .; d_gene: TRBD1; j_gene: TRBJ1-1; v_gene: TRBV6-5; CDR3nt: TGTGCCAGCAGTTACGGGACAGCATACACTGAAGCTTTCTTT; CDR3aa: CASSYGTAYTEAFF
abundance: .; d_gene: TRBD1; j_gene: TRBJ2-1; v_gene: TRBV5-1; CDR3nt: TGCGCCAGCAGCCAAGGACAGGCCTTAAGGGGGAATGAGCAGTTCTTC; CDR3aa: CASSQGQALRGNEQFF
abundance: few; d_gene: TRBD2; j_gene: TRBJ2-7; v_gene: TRBV19; CDR3nt: TGTGCCAGTAGCCACGGACTAGCGGGGGCCTACGAGCAGTACTTC; CDR3aa: CASSHGLAGAYEQYF
abundance: .; d_gene: .; j_gene: TRBJ1-2; v_gene: TRBV5-1; CDR3nt: TGCGCCAGCAGCGGAAACCGGGACACCAACTATGGCTACACCTTC; CDR3aa: CASSGNRDTNYGYTF
abundance: .; d_gene: .; j_gene: TRBJ1-2; v_gene: TRBV5-4; CDR3nt: TGTGCCAGCAGCTTAGGGGGTCTTAACTATGGCTACACCTTC; CDR3aa: CASSLGGLNYGYTF
abundance: few; d_gene: .; j_gene: TRBJ2-5; v_gene: TRBV7-9; CDR3nt: TGTGCCAGCGGAAGCGAGGGAGAGACCCAGTACTTC; CDR3aa: CASGSEGETQYF
abundance: .; d_gene: TRBD1; j_gene: TRBJ1-3; v_gene: TRBV11-2; CDR3nt: TGTGCCAGTTCCGGACAGGACTCTGGAAACACCATATATTTT; CDR3aa: CASSGQDSGNTIYF
abundance: .; d_gene: TRBD1; j_gene: TRBJ1-3; v_gene: TRBV25-1; CDR3nt: TGTGCCAGCAGTGATGGGGGACAGGGGCGGCGGAACACCATATATTTT; CDR3aa: CASSDGGQGRRNTIYF
abundance: .; d_gene: .; j_gene: TRBJ2-2; v_gene: TRBV27; CDR3nt: TGTGCCAGCACTCCTCAGGAAAACACCGGGGAGCTGTTTTTT; CDR3aa: CASTPQENTGELFF
abundance: .; d_gene: .; j_gene: TRBJ2-2; v_gene: TRBV5-6; CDR3nt: TGTGCCAGCAGCCAGCGCCGGGCGGGCACCGGGGAGCTGTTTTTT; CDR3aa: CASSQRRAGTGELFF
abundance: .; d_gene: TRBD2; j_gene: TRBJ2-1; v_gene: TRBV2; CDR3nt: TGTGCCAGCAGCCGCTCCGGACTAGCGGGAATTTACAATGAGCAGTTCTTC; CDR3aa: CASSRSGLAGIYNEQFF
abundance: once; d_gene: TRBD2; j_gene: TRBJ2-7; v_gene: TRBV4-2; CDR3nt: TGTGCCAGCAGCCAAGGGGTAGCGGGAGACTACGAGCAGTACTTC; CDR3aa: CASSQGVAGDYEQYF
abundance: .; d_gene: .; j_gene: TRBJ1-6; v_gene: TRBV4-1; CDR3nt: TGCGCCAGCAGCCAAGAAGGGGCATGGGCTTCACCCCTCCACTTT; CDR3aa: CASSQEGAWASPLHF
abundance: .; d_gene: .; j_gene: TRBJ1-5; v_gene: TRBV18; CDR3nt: TGTGCCAGCTCACCCCCAGGGGCGGTGAGGGGCAATCAGCCCCAGCATTTT; CDR3aa: CASSPPGAVRGNQPQHF
abundance: .; d_gene: TRBD1; j_gene: TRBJ2-5; v_gene: TRBV7-9; CDR3nt: TGTGCCAGCAGCTCCGGACAGGGGTTACAAGAGACCCAGTACTTC; CDR3aa: CASSSGQGLQETQYF
abundance: .; d_gene: .; j_gene: TRBJ2-3; v_gene: TRBV5-1; CDR3nt: TGCGCCAGCAGCTTGGATGCCTCAGGCGCAGATACGCAGTATTTT; CDR3aa: CASSLDASGADTQYF
abundance: .; d_gene: .; j_gene: TRBJ1-5; v_gene: TRBV2; CDR3nt: TGTGCCAGCAATTACGGAGGCAATCAGCCCCAGCATTTT; CDR3aa: CASNYGGNQPQHF
abundance: .; d_gene: TRBD1; j_gene: TRBJ1-2; v_gene: TRBV6-5; CDR3nt: TGTGCCAGCAAGGGACAGGGAAACTATGGCTACACCTTC; CDR3aa: CASKGQGNYGYTF
abundance: .; d_gene: TRBD2; j_gene: TRBJ2-3; v_gene: TRBV6-2/TRBV6-3; CDR3nt: TGTGCCAGCAGTTTGGGAGCGGGAGGAGGGGGAAATACGCAGTATTTT; CDR3aa: CASSLGAGGGGNTQYF
abundance: few; d_gene: .; j_gene: TRBJ1-4; v_gene: TRBV7-2; CDR3nt: TGTGCCAGCAGCTTAAGGAGACGGTCCCTGGCTAATGAAAAACTGTTTTTT; CDR3aa: CASSLRRRSLANEKLFF
abundance: .; d_gene: .; j_gene: TRBJ2-5; v_gene: TRBV4-1; CDR3nt: TGCGCCAGCAGCCAAGATTCACGCAGGGGGCGGGGGGAGACCCAGTACTTC; CDR3aa: CASSQDSRRGRGETQYF
abundance: .; d_gene: TRBD1; j_gene: TRBJ2-1; v_gene: TRBV28; CDR3nt: TGTGCCAGCCGAGACAGGGGGCGATCCTCCTACAATGAGCAGTTCTTC; CDR3aa: CASRDRGRSSYNEQFF
abundance: few; d_gene: TRBD2; j_gene: TRBJ2-3; v_gene: TRBV10-2; CDR3nt: TGCGCCAGCACCCAAGCGGGAAGCGCAGATACGCAGTATTTT; CDR3aa: CASTQAGSADTQYF
abundance: few; d_gene: .; j_gene: TRBJ2-3; v_gene: TRBV5-1; CDR3nt: TGCGCCAGCAGCTCCACTCAGTCGGGGAACACAGATACGCAGTATTTT; CDR3aa: CASSSTQSGNTDTQYF
abundance: once; d_gene: .; j_gene: TRBJ2-3; v_gene: TRBV4-3; CDR3nt: TGCGCCAGCAGCCATGAGGATCCAGATACGCAGTATTTT; CDR3aa: CASSHEDPDTQYF
abundance: once; d_gene: TRBD2; j_gene: TRBJ2-1; v_gene: TRBV7-9; CDR3nt: TGTGCCAGCAGCCCCAGGGGCGGGGGGGTCCCGGGTGAGCAGTTCTTC; CDR3aa: CASSPRGGGVPGEQFF
abundance: .; d_gene: .; j_gene: TRBJ2-6; v_gene: TRBV7-9; CDR3nt: TGTGCCAGCAGCCCTTCCGAGGGAACCGGGGCCAACGTCCTGACTTTC; CDR3aa: CASSPSEGTGANVLTF
abundance: once; d_gene: .; j_gene: TRBJ2-1; v_gene: TRBV27; CDR3nt: TGTGCCAGCAGTTTAGAGGGAATCAATGAGCAGTTCTTC; CDR3aa: CASSLEGINEQFF
abundance: once; d_gene: TRBD2; j_gene: TRBJ2-1; v_gene: TRBV6-5; CDR3nt: TGTGCCAGCTTGGGACTAGCGGGTGGCGGAAATGAGCAGTTCTTC; CDR3aa: CASLGLAGGGNEQFF
abundance: .; d_gene: TRBD2; j_gene: TRBJ2-3; v_gene: TRBV9; CDR3nt: TGTGCCAGCAGCGTACAAGCGGGAACTATCCCGAGCACAGATACGCAGTATTTT; CDR3aa: CASSVQAGTIPSTDTQYF
abundance: .; d_gene: .; j_gene: TRBJ2-7; v_gene: TRBV7-9; CDR3nt: TGTGCCAGCAGCTTAGGCATGGAGTACGAGCAGTACTTC; CDR3aa: CASSLGMEYEQYF
abundance: .; d_gene: TRBD1; j_gene: TRBJ1-1; v_gene: TRBV6-5; CDR3nt: TGTGCCAGCAGTTTCCGGGACAGGGCTACCACTGAAGCTTTCTTT; CDR3aa: CASSFRDRATTEAFF
abundance: .; d_gene: .; j_gene: TRBJ2-7; v_gene: TRBV30; CDR3nt: TGTGCCTGGAGAGAAGAGAGGGAGCAGTACTTC; CDR3aa: CAWREEREQYF
abundance: .; d_gene: TRBD1; j_gene: TRBJ1-6; v_gene: TRBV30; CDR3nt: TGTGCCTGGACGGGACAGGTGAATTCACCCCTCCACTTT; CDR3aa: CAWTGQVNSPLHF
abundance: .; d_gene: TRBD2; j_gene: TRBJ2-7; v_gene: TRBV29-1; CDR3nt: TGCAGCGTTGAAGTGGCAGGGAGGGCCTACGAGCAGTACTTC; CDR3aa: CSVEVAGRAYEQYF
abundance: .; d_gene: .; j_gene: TRBJ2-1; v_gene: TRBV29-1; CDR3nt: TGCAGCGTTCGCCGGGGCAATGAGCAGTTCTTC; CDR3aa: CSVRRGNEQFF
abundance: .; d_gene: TRBD1; j_gene: TRBJ1-2; v_gene: TRBV5-1; CDR3nt: TGCGCCAGCAGCTTAGGGACAGGGATCGATCGCTACACCTTC; CDR3aa: CASSLGTGIDRYTF
abundance: once; d_gene: .; j_gene: TRBJ2-2; v_gene: TRBV13; CDR3nt: TGTGCCAGCAGCTCCTCCAACACCGGGGAGCTGTTTTTT; CDR3aa: CASSSSNTGELFF
abundance: few; d_gene: .; j_gene: TRBJ2-3; v_gene: TRBV7-8; CDR3nt: TGTGCCAGCAGCTTAATTCCCGGGTCTGGAGATACGCAGTATTTT; CDR3aa: CASSLIPGSGDTQYF
abundance: .; d_gene: .; j_gene: TRBJ2-7; v_gene: TRBV18; CDR3nt: TGTGCCAGCTCCTACTCGGGGCAGGGGCCCTACGAGCAGTACTTC; CDR3aa: CASSYSGQGPYEQYF
abundance: .; d_gene: .; j_gene: TRBJ2-7; v_gene: TRBV24-1; CDR3nt: TGTGCCACCAGTCACGCAGGGCAGTCAGGCGAGCAGTACTTC; CDR3aa: CATSHAGQSGEQYF
abundance: .; d_gene: .; j_gene: TRBJ1-1; v_gene: TRBV6-1; CDR3nt: TGTGCCAGCAGTGAGTCCACAGATATGAACACTGAAGCTTTCTTT; CDR3aa: CASSESTDMNTEAFF
abundance: .; d_gene: .; j_gene: TRBJ1-1; v_gene: TRBV4-1; CDR3nt: TGCGCCAGCAGCCAAACTCCTGGGGAGGGGGGGGACACTGAAGCTTTCTTT; CDR3aa: CASSQTPGEGGDTEAFF
abundance: few; d_gene: .; j_gene: TRBJ2-1; v_gene: TRBV28; CDR3nt: TGTGCCAGCAGTTTGGAGGCAGGGGCAAGAAGGCAGTTCTTC; CDR3aa: CASSLEAGARRQFF
abundance: .; d_gene: TRBD1; j_gene: TRBJ1-1; v_gene: TRBV5-1; CDR3nt: TGCGCCAGCAGCGCGGGGACAGGCGCTTGGCAGGTGAACACTGAAGCTTTCTTT; CDR3aa: CASSAGTGAWQVNTEAFF
abundance: .; d_gene: .; j_gene: TRBJ2-2; v_gene: TRBV15; CDR3nt: TGTGCCACCAGCAGGGGAAAGGGAGCGGGCACCGGGGAGCTGTTTTTT; CDR3aa: CATSRGKGAGTGELFF
abundance: .; d_gene: .; j_gene: TRBJ1-5; v_gene: TRBV12-5; CDR3nt: TGTGCTAGTGCTCAGGGAGGGATCAAGAATCAGCCCCAGCATTTT; CDR3aa: CASAQGGIKNQPQHF
abundance: .; d_gene: TRBD2; j_gene: TRBJ2-1; v_gene: TRBV11-2; CDR3nt: TGTGCCAGCAGCCGGACTAGCGGTGAGCAGTTCTTC; CDR3aa: CASSRTSGEQFF
abundance: .; d_gene: TRBD2; j_gene: TRBJ2-1; v_gene: TRBV18; CDR3nt: TGTGCCAGCTCACCAATAATAGCGGGAGGGAATGAGCAGTTCTTC; CDR3aa: CASSPIIAGGNEQFF